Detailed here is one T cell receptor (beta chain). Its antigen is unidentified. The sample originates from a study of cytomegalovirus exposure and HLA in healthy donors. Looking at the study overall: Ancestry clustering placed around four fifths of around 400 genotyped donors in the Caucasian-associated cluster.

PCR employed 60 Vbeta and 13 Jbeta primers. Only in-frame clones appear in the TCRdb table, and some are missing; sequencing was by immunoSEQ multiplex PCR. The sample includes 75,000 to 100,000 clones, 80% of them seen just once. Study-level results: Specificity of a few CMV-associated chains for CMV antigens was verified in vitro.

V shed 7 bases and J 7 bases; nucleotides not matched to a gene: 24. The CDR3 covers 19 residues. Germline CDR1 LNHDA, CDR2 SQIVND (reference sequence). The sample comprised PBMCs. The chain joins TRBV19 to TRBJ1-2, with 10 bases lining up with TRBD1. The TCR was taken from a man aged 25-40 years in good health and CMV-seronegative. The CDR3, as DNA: TGTGCCAGTACCACCTTCGCTCCCGGGACAGGGGCTCCCTTAGGTGGCTACACCTTC. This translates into CASTTFAPGTGAPLGGYTF.